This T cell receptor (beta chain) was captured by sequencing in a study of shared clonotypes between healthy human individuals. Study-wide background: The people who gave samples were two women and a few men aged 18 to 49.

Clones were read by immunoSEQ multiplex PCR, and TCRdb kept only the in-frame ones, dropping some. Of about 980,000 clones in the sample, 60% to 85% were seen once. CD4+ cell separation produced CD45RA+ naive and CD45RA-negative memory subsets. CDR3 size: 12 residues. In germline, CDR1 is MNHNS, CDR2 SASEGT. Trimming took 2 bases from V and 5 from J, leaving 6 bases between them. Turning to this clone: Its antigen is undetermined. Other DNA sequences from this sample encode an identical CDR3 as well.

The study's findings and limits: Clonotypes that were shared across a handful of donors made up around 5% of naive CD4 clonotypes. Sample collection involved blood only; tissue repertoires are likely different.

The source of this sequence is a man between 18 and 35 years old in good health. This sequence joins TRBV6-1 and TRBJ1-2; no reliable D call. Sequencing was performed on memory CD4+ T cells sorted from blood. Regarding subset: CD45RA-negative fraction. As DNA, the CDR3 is TGTGCCAGCAGTGAACCGGGATATGGCTACACCTTC. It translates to CASSEPGYGYTF.